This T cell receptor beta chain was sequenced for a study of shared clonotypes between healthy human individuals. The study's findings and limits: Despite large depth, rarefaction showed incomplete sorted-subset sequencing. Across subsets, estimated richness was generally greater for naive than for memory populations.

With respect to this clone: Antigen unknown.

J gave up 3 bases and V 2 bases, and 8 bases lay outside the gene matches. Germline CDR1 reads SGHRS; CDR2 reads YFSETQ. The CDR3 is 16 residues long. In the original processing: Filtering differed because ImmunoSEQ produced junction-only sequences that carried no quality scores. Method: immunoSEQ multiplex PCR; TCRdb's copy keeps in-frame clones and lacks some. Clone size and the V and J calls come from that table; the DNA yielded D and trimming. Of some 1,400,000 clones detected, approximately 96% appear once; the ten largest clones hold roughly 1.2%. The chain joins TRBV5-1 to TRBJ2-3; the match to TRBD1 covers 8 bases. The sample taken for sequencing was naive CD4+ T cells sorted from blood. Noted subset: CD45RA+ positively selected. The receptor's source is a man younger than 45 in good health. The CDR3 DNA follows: TGCGCCAGCAGCTTAGGACAGGGAAGGGCGACAGATACGCAGTATTTT. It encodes CASSLGQGRATDTQYF.